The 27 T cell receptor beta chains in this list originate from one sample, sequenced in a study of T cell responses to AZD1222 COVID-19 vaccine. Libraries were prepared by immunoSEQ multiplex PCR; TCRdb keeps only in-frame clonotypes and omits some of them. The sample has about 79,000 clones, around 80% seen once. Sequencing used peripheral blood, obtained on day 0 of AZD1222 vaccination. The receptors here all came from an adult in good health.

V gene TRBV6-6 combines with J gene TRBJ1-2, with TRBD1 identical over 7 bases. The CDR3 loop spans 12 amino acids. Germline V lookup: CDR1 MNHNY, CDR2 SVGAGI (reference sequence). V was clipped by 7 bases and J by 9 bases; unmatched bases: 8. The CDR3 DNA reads TGTGCCAGCACTTCGGACAGGAGGCGCTACACCTTC. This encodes CASTSDRRRYTF.

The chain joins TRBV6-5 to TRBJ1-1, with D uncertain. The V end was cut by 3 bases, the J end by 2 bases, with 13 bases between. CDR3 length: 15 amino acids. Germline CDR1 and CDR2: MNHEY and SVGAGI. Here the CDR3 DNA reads TGTGCCAGCAGTTATTCCCCACGGGTAAACACTGAAGCTTTCTTT. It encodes CASSYSPRVNTEAFF.

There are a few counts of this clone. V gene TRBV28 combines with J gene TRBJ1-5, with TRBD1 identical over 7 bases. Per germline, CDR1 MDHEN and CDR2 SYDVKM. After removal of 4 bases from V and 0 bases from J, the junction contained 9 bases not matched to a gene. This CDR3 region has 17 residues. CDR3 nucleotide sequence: TGTGCCAGCAGTTCCGCGTACAGGGGACTTAGCAATCAGCCCCAGCATTTT. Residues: CASSSAYRGLSNQPQHF.

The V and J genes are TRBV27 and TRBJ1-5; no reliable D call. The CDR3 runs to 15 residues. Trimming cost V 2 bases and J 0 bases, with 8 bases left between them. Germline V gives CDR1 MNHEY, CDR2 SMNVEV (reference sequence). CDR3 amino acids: CASSLVGTSNQPQHF. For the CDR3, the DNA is TGTGCCAGCAGTTTAGTAGGTACTAGCAATCAGCCCCAGCATTTT.

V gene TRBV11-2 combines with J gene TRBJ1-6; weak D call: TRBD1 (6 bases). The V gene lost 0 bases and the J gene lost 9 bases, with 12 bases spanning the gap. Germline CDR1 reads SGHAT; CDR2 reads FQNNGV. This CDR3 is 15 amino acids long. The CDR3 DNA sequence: TGTGCCAGCAGCTTAGATTGGGCAGGGGTTTCACCCCTCCACTTT. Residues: CASSLDWAGVSPLHF.

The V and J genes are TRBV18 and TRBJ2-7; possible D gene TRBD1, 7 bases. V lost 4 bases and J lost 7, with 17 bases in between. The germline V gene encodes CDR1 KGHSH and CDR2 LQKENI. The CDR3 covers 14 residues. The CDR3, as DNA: TGTGCCAGCTCACGGGTGGAGGGGGCAGGGGAGCAGTACTTC. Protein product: CASSRVEGAGEQYF.

CDR3 sequence reads: CASSLSRWSTDTQYF. As DNA, the CDR3 is TGTGCCAGCAGCCTATCCAGGTGGAGCACAGATACGCAGTATTTT. V usage is TRBV3-1 (or the pseudogene TRBV3-2) and J usage is TRBJ2-3; no firm D call. CDR1 and CDR2 (germline): LGHDT, YNNKEL (reference sequence). Trimming took off 4 bases at V and 0 bases at J, with 11 bases between the two ends. The CDR3 extends over 15 amino acids.

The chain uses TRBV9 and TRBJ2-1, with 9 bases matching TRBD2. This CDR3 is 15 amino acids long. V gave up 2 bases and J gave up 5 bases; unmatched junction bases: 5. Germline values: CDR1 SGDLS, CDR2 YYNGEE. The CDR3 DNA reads TGTGCCAGCAGCGTCGGGACTAGCCCGAACAATGAGCAGTTCTTC. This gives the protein CASSVGTSPNNEQFF. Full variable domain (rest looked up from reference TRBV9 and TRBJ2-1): DSGVTQTPKHLITATGQRVTLRCSPRSGDLSVYWYQQSLDQGLQFLIQYYNGEERAKGNILERFSAQQFPDLHSELNLSSLELGDSALYFCASSVGTSPNNEQFFGPGTRLTVL.

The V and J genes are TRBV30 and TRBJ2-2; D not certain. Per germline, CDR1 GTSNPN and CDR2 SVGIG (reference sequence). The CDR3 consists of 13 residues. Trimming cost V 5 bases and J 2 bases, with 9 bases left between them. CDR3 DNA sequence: TGTGCCTGGGAGACTGTTAACACCGGGGAGCTGTTTTTT. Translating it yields CAWETVNTGELFF.

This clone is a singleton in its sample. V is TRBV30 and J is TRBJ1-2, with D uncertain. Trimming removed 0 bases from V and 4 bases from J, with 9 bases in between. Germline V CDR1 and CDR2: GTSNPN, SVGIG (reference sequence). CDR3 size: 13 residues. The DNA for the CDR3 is TGTGCCTGGAGTGTACCCCCACTCTATGGCTACACCTTC. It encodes CAWSVPPLYGYTF.

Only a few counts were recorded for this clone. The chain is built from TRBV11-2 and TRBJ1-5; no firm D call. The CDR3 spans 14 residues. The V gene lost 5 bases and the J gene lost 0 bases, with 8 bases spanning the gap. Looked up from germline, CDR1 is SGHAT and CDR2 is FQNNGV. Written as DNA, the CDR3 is TGTGCCAGCAGCATGGGGTATAGCAATCAGCCCCAGCATTTT. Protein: CASSMGYSNQPQHF.

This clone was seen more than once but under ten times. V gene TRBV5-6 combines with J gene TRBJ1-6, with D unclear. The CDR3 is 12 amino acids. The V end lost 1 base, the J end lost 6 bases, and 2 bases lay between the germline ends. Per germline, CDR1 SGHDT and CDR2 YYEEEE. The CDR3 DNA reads TGTGCCAGCAGCTTGCCTAATTCACCCCTCCACTTT. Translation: CASSLPNSPLHF.

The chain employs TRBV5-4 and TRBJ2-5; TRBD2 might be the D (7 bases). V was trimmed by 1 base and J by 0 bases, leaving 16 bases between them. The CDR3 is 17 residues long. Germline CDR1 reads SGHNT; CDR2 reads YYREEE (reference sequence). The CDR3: CASSLKRGGWDQETQYF. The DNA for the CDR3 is TGTGCCAGCAGCTTGAAGAGGGGGGGTTGGGACCAAGAGACCCAGTACTTC.

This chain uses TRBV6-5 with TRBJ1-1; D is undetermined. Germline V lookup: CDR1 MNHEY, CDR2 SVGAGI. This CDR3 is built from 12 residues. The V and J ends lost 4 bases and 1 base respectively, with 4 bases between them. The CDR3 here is CASSWGNTEAFF. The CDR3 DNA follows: TGTGCCAGCAGTTGGGGGAACACTGAAGCTTTCTTT.

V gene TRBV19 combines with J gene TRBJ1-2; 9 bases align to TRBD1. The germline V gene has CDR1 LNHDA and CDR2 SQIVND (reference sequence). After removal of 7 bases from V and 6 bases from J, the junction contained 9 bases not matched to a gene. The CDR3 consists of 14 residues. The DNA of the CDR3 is TGTGCCAGTACCCAACAGGGGGCGGGACATGGCTACACCTTC. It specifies CASTQQGAGHGYTF.

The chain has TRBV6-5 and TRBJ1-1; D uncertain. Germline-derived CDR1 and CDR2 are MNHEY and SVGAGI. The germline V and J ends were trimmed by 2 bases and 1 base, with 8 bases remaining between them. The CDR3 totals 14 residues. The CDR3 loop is CASSYGQPNTEAFF. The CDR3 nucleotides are TGTGCCAGCAGTTACGGGCAGCCGAACACTGAAGCTTTCTTT.

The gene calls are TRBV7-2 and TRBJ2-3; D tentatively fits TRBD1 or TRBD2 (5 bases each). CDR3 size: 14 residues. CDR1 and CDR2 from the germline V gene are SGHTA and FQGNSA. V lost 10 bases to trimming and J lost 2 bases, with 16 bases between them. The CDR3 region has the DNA TGTGCCACCTCTAGAGGGACCTTCACAGATACGCAGTATTTT. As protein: CATSRGTFTDTQYF.

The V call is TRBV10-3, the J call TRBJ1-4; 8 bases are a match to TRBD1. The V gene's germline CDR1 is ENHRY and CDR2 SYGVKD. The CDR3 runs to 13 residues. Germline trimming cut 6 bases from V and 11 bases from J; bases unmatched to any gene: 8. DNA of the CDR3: TGTGCCATCAGCGCCGGGACAGGAGATAAACTGTTTTTT. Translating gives CAISAGTGDKLFF.

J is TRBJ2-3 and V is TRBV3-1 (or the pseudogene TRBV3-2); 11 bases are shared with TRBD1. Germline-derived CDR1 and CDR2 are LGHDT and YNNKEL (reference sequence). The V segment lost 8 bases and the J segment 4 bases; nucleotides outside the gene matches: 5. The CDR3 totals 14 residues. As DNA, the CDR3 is TGTGCCAGCGCCGGGACAGGGGGGGCAGATACGCAGTATTTT. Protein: CASAGTGGADTQYF.

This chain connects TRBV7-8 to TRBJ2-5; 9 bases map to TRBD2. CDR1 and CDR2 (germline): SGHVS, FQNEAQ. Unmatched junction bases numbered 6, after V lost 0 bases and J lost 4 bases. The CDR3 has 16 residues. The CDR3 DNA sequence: TGTGCCAGCAGCTTAGCGATCAGCGGGAGGCGAGAGACCCAGTACTTC. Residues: CASSLAISGRRETQYF.

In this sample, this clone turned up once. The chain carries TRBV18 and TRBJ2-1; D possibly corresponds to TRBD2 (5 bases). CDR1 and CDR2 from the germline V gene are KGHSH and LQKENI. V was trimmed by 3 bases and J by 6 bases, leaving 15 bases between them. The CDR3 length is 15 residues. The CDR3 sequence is CASSPNGLISNEQFF. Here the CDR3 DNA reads TGTGCCAGCTCACCGAATGGACTCATATCCAATGAGCAGTTCTTC.

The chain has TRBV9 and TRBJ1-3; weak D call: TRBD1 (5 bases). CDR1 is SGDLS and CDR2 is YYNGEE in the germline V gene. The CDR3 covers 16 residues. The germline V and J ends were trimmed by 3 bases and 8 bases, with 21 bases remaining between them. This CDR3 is CASSASGGGFWDTIYF. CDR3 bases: TGTGCCAGCAGCGCCAGCGGGGGGGGATTCTGGGACACCATATATTTT.

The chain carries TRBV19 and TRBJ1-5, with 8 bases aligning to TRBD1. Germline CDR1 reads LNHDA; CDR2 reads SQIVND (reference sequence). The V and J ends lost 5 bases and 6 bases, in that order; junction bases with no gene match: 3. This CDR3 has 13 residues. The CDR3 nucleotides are TGTGCCAGTAGTGCCGACAGGGGTCAGCCCCAGCATTTT. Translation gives CASSADRGQPQHF.

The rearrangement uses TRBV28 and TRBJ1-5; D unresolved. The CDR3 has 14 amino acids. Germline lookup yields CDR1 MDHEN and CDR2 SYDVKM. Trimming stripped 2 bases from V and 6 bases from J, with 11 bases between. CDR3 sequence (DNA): TGTGCCAGCAGTTTAGTGGCAGGTGGTCAGCCCCAGCATTTT. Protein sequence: CASSLVAGGQPQHF.

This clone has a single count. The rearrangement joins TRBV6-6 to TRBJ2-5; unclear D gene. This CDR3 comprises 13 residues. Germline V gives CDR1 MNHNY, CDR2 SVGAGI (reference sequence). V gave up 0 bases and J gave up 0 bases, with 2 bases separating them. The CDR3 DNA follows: TGTGCCAGCAGTTACTCGAACCAAGAGACCCAGTACTTC. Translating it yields CASSYSNQETQYF.

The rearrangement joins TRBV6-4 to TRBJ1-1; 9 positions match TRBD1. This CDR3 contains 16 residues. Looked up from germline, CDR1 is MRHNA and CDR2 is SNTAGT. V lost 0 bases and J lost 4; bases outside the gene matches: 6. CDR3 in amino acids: CASSDSVGTGSTEAFF. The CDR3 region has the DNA TGTGCCAGCAGTGACTCTGTGGGGACAGGGAGCACTGAAGCTTTCTTT.

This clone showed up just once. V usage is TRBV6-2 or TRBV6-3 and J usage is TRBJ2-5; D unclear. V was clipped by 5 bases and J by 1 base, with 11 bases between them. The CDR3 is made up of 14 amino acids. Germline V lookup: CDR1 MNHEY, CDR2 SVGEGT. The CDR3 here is CASSGSLIQETQYF. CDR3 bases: TGTGCCAGCAGTGGGTCCTTAATCCAAGAGACCCAGTACTTC.